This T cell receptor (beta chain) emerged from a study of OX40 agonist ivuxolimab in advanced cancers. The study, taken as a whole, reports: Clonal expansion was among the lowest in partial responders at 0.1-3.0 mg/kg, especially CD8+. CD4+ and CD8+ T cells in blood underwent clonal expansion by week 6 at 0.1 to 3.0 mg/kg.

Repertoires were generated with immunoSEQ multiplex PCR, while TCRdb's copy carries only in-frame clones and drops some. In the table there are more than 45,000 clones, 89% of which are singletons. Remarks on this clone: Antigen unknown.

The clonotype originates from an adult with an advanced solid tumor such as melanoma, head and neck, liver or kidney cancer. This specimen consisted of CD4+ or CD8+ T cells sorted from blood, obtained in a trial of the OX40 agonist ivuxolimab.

CDR3 residues: CASSVGGHSTDTQYF. CDR3 nucleotide sequence: TGTGCCAGCAGCGTAGGGGGACACTCCACAGATACGCAGTATTTT. This chain uses TRBV9 with TRBJ2-3, with a tentative D call TRBD1 (6 bases). The CDR3 is 15 residues long. Trimming removed 0 bases from V and 2 bases from J, with 10 bases in between. Germline CDR1 SGDLS, CDR2 YYNGEE.